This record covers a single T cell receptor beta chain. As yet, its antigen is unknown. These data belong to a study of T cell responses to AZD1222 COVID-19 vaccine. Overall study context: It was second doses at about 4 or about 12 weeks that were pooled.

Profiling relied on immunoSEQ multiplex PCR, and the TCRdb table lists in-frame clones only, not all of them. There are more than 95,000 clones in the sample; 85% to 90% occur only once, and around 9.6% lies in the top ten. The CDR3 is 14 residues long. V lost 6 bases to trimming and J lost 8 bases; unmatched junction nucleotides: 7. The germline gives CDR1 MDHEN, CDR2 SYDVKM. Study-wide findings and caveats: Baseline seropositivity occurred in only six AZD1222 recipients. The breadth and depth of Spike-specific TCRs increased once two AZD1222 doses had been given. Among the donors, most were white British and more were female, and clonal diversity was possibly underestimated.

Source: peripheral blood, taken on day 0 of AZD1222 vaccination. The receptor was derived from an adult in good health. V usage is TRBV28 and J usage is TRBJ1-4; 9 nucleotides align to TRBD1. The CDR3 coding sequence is TGTGCCAGCAGATTACAGGGGGCGCGCGAAAAACTGTTTTTT. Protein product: CASRLQGAREKLFF.